Shown below are 29 T cell receptor beta chains from a single sample sequenced in a study of T cell repertoires in cytomegalovirus infection. TCRdb passed the reads through MiXCR, listing each CDR3 protein once. Of about 310,000 distinct CDR3 sequences listed, 15% to 20% were seen once; the top ten hold around 12%. The material sequenced was PBMCs. These receptors were collected from a human donor in good health (CMV status not recorded). Some clones in this sample may be carry-over from other donors' samples.

This clonotype appeared many times. V usage is TRBV7-2 and J usage is TRBJ1-2, with unresolved D. The CDR3 is 16 amino acids. The ends were cut back, 5 bases at V and 0 bases at J, with 16 bases in the middle. Germline V gives CDR1 SGHTA, CDR2 FQGNSA. CDR3 loop: CASSPPRGIPNYGYTF. In DNA form, the CDR3 reads TGTGCCAGCAGCCCCCCCCGCGGTATACCTAACTATGGCTACACCTTC.

This chain uses TRBV2 with TRBJ1-5; 9 bases line up with TRBD1. Germline lookup yields CDR1 SNHLY and CDR2 FYNNEI. Losses at the gene ends were 6 bases for V and 4 bases for J; bases not matched to a gene: 4. This CDR3 spans 14 amino acids. CDR3: CASRRDRDNQPQHF. DNA of the CDR3: TGTGCCAGCAGACGGGACAGGGATAATCAGCCCCAGCATTTT.

This clonotype was seen a handful of times. The V gene is TRBV4-3, the J gene TRBJ2-5, with 7 positions matching TRBD1. CDR1 LGHNA and CDR2 YSLEER come from the germline V gene. There are 17 residues in the CDR3. The trim removed 4 bases at V and 1 base at J, leaving 12 bases unmatched. The CDR3 loop is CASSRQVPRQGQETQYF. The DNA for the CDR3 is TGCGCCAGCAGCCGTCAAGTTCCCCGACAGGGCCAAGAGACCCAGTACTTC.

This clonotype was picked up a small number of times. The chain uses TRBV2 and TRBJ1-1; maybe TRBD1 (6 bases). V was clipped by 8 bases and J by 5 bases, with 18 bases between them. From germline, CDR1 is SNHLY and CDR2 FYNNEI. This CDR3 has 14 amino acids. The CDR3, as DNA: TGTGCCAGCCAGATTGAACAGGGTTGGACTGAAGCTTTCTTT. This gives the protein CASQIEQGWTEAFF.

This clonotype has more than one count but fewer than ten. The chain uses TRBV12-3 or TRBV12-4 and TRBJ1-5; 9 bases are a match to TRBD1. CDR3 size: 13 residues. V lost 5 bases to trimming and J lost 9 bases; unmatched junction nucleotides: 5. The CDR3: CASSGTGLRPQHF. CDR3 DNA sequence: TGTGCCAGCAGTGGGACAGGGTTGAGGCCCCAGCATTTT.

A word on this clonotype: One end of the junction is discordant with germline, which a read error may explain. The rearrangement joins TRBV19 to TRBJ1-4; unclear D gene. Germline V gene sequence: CDR1 LNHDA, CDR2 SQIVND (reference sequence). The CDR3 spans 15 residues. The CDR3 loop reads CASSLNRATNGKLFF. CDR3 nucleotide sequence: TGTGCCAGTAGTCTAAACAGAGCAACTAATGGAAAACTGTTTTTT.

This clonotype was seen only a few times. This chain joins TRBV2 and TRBJ2-3, with 11 bases fitting TRBD2. The CDR3 extends over 12 amino acids. Germline CDR1 reads SNHLY; CDR2 reads FYNNEI. The ends lost 9 bases at V and 6 bases at J; junction bases unmatched: 2. The CDR3 sequence: CASGLAGDTQYF. CDR3 in DNA: TGTGCCAGTGGACTAGCGGGCGATACGCAGTATTTT.

This clonotype was seen repeatedly, ten times or more. V gene TRBV7-8 combines with J gene TRBJ2-2; no reliable D call. The V end lost 4 bases, the J end lost 5 bases, and 8 bases lay between the germline ends. CDR3 length: 13 amino acids. Germline CDR1 reads SGHVS; CDR2 reads FQNEAQ. CDR3 sequence: CASSSDGTGELFF. For the CDR3, the DNA is TGTGCCAGCAGCTCCGACGGGACCGGGGAGCTGTTTTTT.

V gene TRBV27 combines with J gene TRBJ2-3; D call uncertain. The CDR3 has 13 residues. The V end lost 10 bases, the J end lost 1 base, and 12 bases lay between the germline ends. Germline V gene sequence: CDR1 MNHEY, CDR2 SMNVEV (reference sequence). In nucleotides, the CDR3 is TGTGCCACCTCGGACCAGGGCACAGATACGCAGTATTTT. It specifies CATSDQGTDTQYF.

The chain is built from TRBV12-3 or TRBV12-4 and TRBJ2-3; tentatively, D is TRBD1 or TRBD2 (5 bases each). This CDR3 has 13 residues. V lost 7 bases to trimming and J lost 2 bases, with 10 bases between them. The CDR3 DNA sequence: TGTGCCAGCACCCTGGGGGTCACAGATACGCAGTATTTT. Amino acid sequence: CASTLGVTDTQYF.

The gene calls are TRBV9 and TRBJ1-4; D not certain. Per the germline V gene, CDR1 is SGDLS and CDR2 is YYNGEE. V dropped 1 base and J dropped 4 bases, with 8 bases sitting between them. CDR3 size: 14 residues. The CDR3: CASSVRADNEKLFF. The CDR3 DNA is TGTGCCAGCAGCGTACGGGCCGATAATGAAAAACTGTTTTTT.

This clonotype was counted ten times or more. The genes are TRBV12-3 or TRBV12-4 and TRBJ2-1; D remains ambiguous. V gave up 6 bases and J gave up 9 bases, with 12 bases separating them. The CDR3 is 12 amino acids. The CDR3 spells CASSLSVGEQFF. The CDR3 bases are TGTGCCAGCAGCCTCTCGGTAGGTGAGCAGTTCTTC.

This clonotype has more than one count but fewer than ten. V usage is TRBV28 and J usage is TRBJ1-5, with a tentative D call TRBD1 (6 bases). CDR1 and CDR2 from the germline V gene are MDHEN and SYDVKM. V was pared by 8 bases and J by 7 bases, with 12 bases between. The CDR3 is 12 amino acids. The CDR3 bases are TGTGCCAGCGGGGGCCCGGGGCAGCCCCAGCATTTT. It specifies CASGGPGQPQHF.

The chain has TRBV20-1 and TRBJ1-1, with TRBD1 matching 9 bases. CDR1 and CDR2 (germline): DFQATT, SNEGSKA (reference sequence). CDR3 size: 13 residues. With 5 bases clipped from V and 5 bases from J, the junction kept 6 bases outside the gene matches. In DNA form, the CDR3 reads TGCAGTGCTGTCGACAGGGGGTCAACTGAAGCTTTCTTT. It encodes CSAVDRGSTEAFF.

This clonotype was counted at least ten times. The chain has TRBV12-3 or TRBV12-4 and TRBJ2-1; the match to TRBD2 covers 10 bases. With 6 bases clipped from V and 8 bases from J, the junction kept 7 bases outside the gene matches. This CDR3 comprises 14 residues. CDR3 bases: TGTGCCAGCAGACCGGGACTAGCGAGCGATGAGCAGTTCTTC. Translation: CASRPGLASDEQFF.

There are a few counts of this clonotype. This chain uses TRBV18 with TRBJ1-4; no definite D call. Germline lookup yields CDR1 KGHSH and CDR2 LQKENI. Trimming stripped 6 bases from V and 7 bases from J, with 21 bases between. The CDR3 covers 16 residues. The DNA of the CDR3 is TGTGCCAGCTCGGAGCTCAACCCAGTCGCGAGTGAAAAACTGTTTTTT. It is translated as CASSELNPVASEKLFF.

The chain employs TRBV5-1 and TRBJ2-5, with TRBD1 matching 10 bases. Germline V gene lookup returns CDR1 SGHRS and CDR2 YFSETQ. The CDR3 covers 16 residues. Losses at the gene ends were 4 bases for V and 1 base for J; bases not matched to a gene: 7. CDR3 sequence: CASSPGTGAIQETQYF. The CDR3 coding sequence is TGCGCCAGCAGCCCTGGGACAGGGGCTATCCAAGAGACCCAGTACTTC.

This clonotype was observed a handful of times. V usage is TRBV18 and J usage is TRBJ1-2, with D possibly matching TRBD1 (6 bases). The CDR3 length is 16 residues. Germline V gene sequence: CDR1 KGHSH, CDR2 LQKENI. The germline V and J ends were trimmed by 4 bases and 1 base, with 16 bases remaining between them. The CDR3 region has the DNA TGTGCCAGCTCACGGGCACAGGGATGGGATAACTATGGCTACACCTTC. Translating it yields CASSRAQGWDNYGYTF.

In nucleotides, the CDR3 is TGTGCCAGTAGTCCTGGCTCCTCACGATTGAAACCCGCCAAAAACATTCAGTACTTC. Translation: CASSPGSSRLKPAKNIQYF. The V gene is TRBV19, the J gene TRBJ2-4; D gene ambiguous. Germline CDR1 is LNHDA and CDR2 is SQIVND (reference sequence). Trimming pared 5 bases from V and 1 base from J, leaving 24 bases between. This CDR3 region has 19 residues.

Only a few counts were recorded for this clonotype. The chain has TRBV20-1 and TRBJ2-7; D is unclear. Germline lookup yields CDR1 DFQATT and CDR2 SNEGSKA (reference sequence). Trimming left V 4 bases short and J 0 bases short, with 13 bases between. The CDR3 runs 14 residues. CDR3 protein: CSAIGQSFSYEQYF. The CDR3 coding sequence is TGCAGTGCTATCGGGCAATCTTTCTCCTACGAGCAGTACTTC.

The rearrangement joins TRBV4-3 to TRBJ2-7, with D tentatively TRBD1 (6 bases). The CDR3 is made up of 14 amino acids. Germline lookup yields CDR1 LGHNA and CDR2 YSLEER. V was pared by 1 base and J by 3 bases, with 10 bases between. DNA of the CDR3: TGCGCCAGCAGCCAAGGGACAGCCATCTACGAGCAGTACTTC. This gives the protein CASSQGTAIYEQYF.

This clonotype appeared a few times. The rearrangement joins TRBV3-1 to TRBJ2-1, with D possibly matching TRBD2 (5 bases). The CDR3 has 13 residues. Trimming removed 1 base at V and 13 bases at J, with 14 bases between. Looked up from germline, CDR1 is LGHDT and CDR2 is YNNKEL (reference sequence). The CDR3 nucleotides read TGTGCCAGCAGCCAAGCGGGGAGCGACCTACAGTTCTTC. It is translated as CASSQAGSDLQFF.

The chain joins TRBV2 to TRBJ1-1; D gene unclear. The CDR3 covers 11 residues. Germline V gives CDR1 SNHLY, CDR2 FYNNEI. The V end lost 9 bases, the J end lost 1 base, and 6 bases lay between the germline ends. The chain's CDR3 is CARQANTEAFF. The CDR3 coding sequence is TGTGCCAGGCAGGCGAACACTGAAGCTTTCTTT.

This clonotype was seen more than once but under ten times. The chain uses TRBV5-1 and TRBJ2-7; TRBD1 agrees at 7 bases. V dropped 2 bases and J dropped 4; count of bases not matched to a gene: 24. The germline V gene encodes CDR1 SGHRS and CDR2 YFSETQ. The CDR3 runs 20 residues. In nucleotides, the CDR3 is TGCGCCAGCAGCTTACCTACTCACCTCTCAAGGGACAGTAATTCTTACGAGCAGTACTTC. It translates to CASSLPTHLSRDSNSYEQYF.

This clonotype was recorded at least ten times. This sequence joins TRBV28 and TRBJ2-1, with D perhaps TRBD1 or TRBD2 (5 bases each). CDR3 length: 16 amino acids. Germline V gene lookup returns CDR1 MDHEN and CDR2 SYDVKM. V lost 0 bases and J 9 bases, leaving 18 bases between the germline ends. The CDR3 bases are TGTGCCAGCAGTTTATGGGGGGATCGCACCTCAATTGAGCAGTTCTTC. It translates to CASSLWGDRTSIEQFF.

This clonotype was seen many times. J is TRBJ1-5 and V is TRBV19; 8 positions agree with TRBD1. This CDR3 has 14 amino acids. V shed 8 bases and J 3 bases; nucleotides not matched to a gene: 6. Germline CDR1 and CDR2: LNHDA and SQIVND (reference sequence). The DNA for the CDR3 is TGTGCCAGTTTCGGACAGGGATACAATCAGCCCCAGCATTTT. Amino acids: CASFGQGYNQPQHF.

This clonotype was found once. The CDR3 bases are TGTGCCAGCAGCTTAGCAGGAGTGGACACTGAAGCTTTCTTT. Amino acid sequence: CASSLAGVDTEAFF. This chain joins TRBV7-2 and TRBJ1-1; D is unclear. Germline V gene lookup returns CDR1 SGHTA and CDR2 FQGNSA. The CDR3 is 14 amino acids. V was pared by 0 bases and J by 3 bases, with 8 bases between. The complete variable domain, with remaining parts taken from reference TRBV7-2 and TRBJ1-1, reads GAGVSQSPSNKVTEKGKDVELRCDPISGHTALYWYRQSLGQGLEFLIYFQGNSAPDKSGLPSDRFSAERTGGSVSTLTIQRTQQEDSAVYLCASSLAGVDTEAFFGQGTRLTVV.

The J gene is TRBJ1-1, the V gene TRBV4-1; the D is unclear. This CDR3 contains 15 residues. The V gene lost 0 bases and the J gene lost 0 bases, with 8 bases spanning the gap. The germline V gene has CDR1 MGHRA and CDR2 YSYEKL. The CDR3 is CASSQDSPMNTEAFF. CDR3 in DNA: TGCGCCAGCAGCCAAGATTCGCCAATGAACACTGAAGCTTTCTTT.

This clonotype has a count of ten or more. V gene TRBV7-2 combines with J gene TRBJ2-7, with D maybe TRBD2 (6 bases). In germline, CDR1 is SGHTA, CDR2 FQGNSA. This CDR3 is 13 amino acids long. V was trimmed by 1 base and J by 4 bases, leaving 8 bases between them. The DNA for the CDR3 is TGTGCCAGCAGCTTAGTGGCGGGGTACGAGCAGTACTTC. Translated: CASSLVAGYEQYF.